Each of the 27 T cell receptor beta chains below was sequenced from the same sample in a study of cytomegalovirus exposure and HLA in healthy donors. The PCR had 60 Vbeta and 13 Jbeta primers. The method was immunoSEQ multiplex PCR; TCRdb's version includes in-frame clones alone and lacks a portion of them. The sample holds under 300,000 clones, roughly 91% seen once. What was sequenced was PBMCs. The receptors stem from a girl between 2 and 10 years old in good health and CMV-seronegative.

Comment on this clone: The junction shows a germline mismatch at one end, possibly a read error. V usage is TRBV20-1 and J usage is TRBJ1-1; D ambiguous. From germline, CDR1 is DFQATT and CDR2 SNEGSKA (reference sequence). The CDR3 runs 11 residues. This CDR3 is CSVPGSALTDF. CDR3 coding DNA: TGCAGTGTCCCGGGTTCGGCTCTTACGGATTTT.

The CDR3 DNA reads TGTGCCAGCAGCTTAGCAGGGGGACAGTACAATCAGCCCCAGCATTTT. Encoded protein: CASSLAGGQYNQPQHF. The J gene is TRBJ1-5, the V gene TRBV7-8; 7 nucleotides agree with TRBD1. This CDR3 spans 16 amino acids. Per germline, CDR1 SGHVS and CDR2 FQNEAQ. V lost 0 bases and J lost 3; bases outside the gene matches: 5. The full variable domain, in which reference TRBV7-8 and TRBJ1-5 provide the parts outside the CDR3, is GAGVSQSPRYKVAKRGQDVALRCDPISGHVSLFWYQQALGQGPEFLTYFQNEAQLDKSGLPSDRFFAERPEGSVSTLKIQRTQQEDSAVYLCASSLAGGQYNQPQHFGDGTRLSIL.

This clone is a singleton in its sample. This sequence joins TRBV9 and TRBJ2-1; 9 nucleotides match TRBD2. This CDR3 contains 15 residues. The V and J ends lost 1 base and 4 bases, in that order; junction bases with no gene match: 3. Germline V gene lookup returns CDR1 SGDLS and CDR2 YYNGEE. In DNA, the CDR3 is TGTGCCAGCAGCGTATATACTAGCGGGTACAATGAGCAGTTCTTC. This sequence encodes CASSVYTSGYNEQFF.

The J gene is TRBJ1-3, the V gene TRBV27; 12 bases are a match to TRBD1. Trimming took 5 bases from V and 4 from J; bases not matched to a gene: 12. The CDR3 consists of 18 residues. The germline gives CDR1 MNHEY, CDR2 SMNVEV (reference sequence). CDR3 coding DNA: TGTGCCAGCAGTCTGCGGGGGACAGGGGGCGCGGGAGGAAACACCATATATTTT. It codes for CASSLRGTGGAGGNTIYF.

V gene TRBV2 combines with J gene TRBJ1-5; D not resolved. The CDR3 is 14 residues long. The germline CDR1 and CDR2 sequences are SNHLY and FYNNEI. Deletions cut 6 bases from V and 2 bases from J, with 11 bases between. CDR3 region: CASSPGRGNQPQHF. CDR3 sequence (DNA): TGTGCCAGCAGCCCCGGGAGAGGCAATCAGCCCCAGCATTTT.

The chain recombines TRBV13 with TRBJ2-7; 7 nucleotides line up with TRBD2. CDR3 length equals 15 residues. The trim removed 2 bases at V and 1 base at J, leaving 5 bases unmatched. Germline V gene sequence: CDR1 PRHDT, CDR2 FYEKMQ (reference sequence). Here the CDR3 reads CASSLRGGRSYEQYF. CDR3 DNA sequence: TGTGCCAGCAGCTTAAGAGGCGGGAGATCCTACGAGCAGTACTTC.

The V call is TRBV18, the J call TRBJ1-2; possibly TRBD1 for D (6 bases). Germline V CDR1 and CDR2: KGHSH, LQKENI. The CDR3 spans 12 residues. V was trimmed by 7 bases and J by 3 bases, leaving 9 bases between them. The CDR3 DNA reads as TGTGCCAGCTACGGACAGCACTATGGCTACACCTTC. Translated: CASYGQHYGYTF.

The J gene is TRBJ1-4, the V gene TRBV28, with a possible D match to TRBD1 (5 bases). Trimming shortened V by 2 bases and J by 1 base, and 11 bases separated the two germline ends. Per the germline V gene, CDR1 is MDHEN and CDR2 is SYDVKM. The CDR3 is 16 residues long. The CDR3 nucleotides read TGTGCCAGCAGTTTACAGGGTTTTGGAACTAATGAAAAACTGTTTTTT. Translating gives CASSLQGFGTNEKLFF.

The J gene is TRBJ1-2, the V gene TRBV5-1; TRBD1 matches at 11 bases. This CDR3 contains 16 residues. Germline values: CDR1 SGHRS, CDR2 YFSETQ. The V and J ends lost 2 bases and 6 bases, in that order; junction bases with no gene match: 9. The CDR3 DNA follows: TGCGCCAGCAGCTTACGGGCTGGACAGGGGGCAGATGGCTACACCTTC. Protein: CASSLRAGQGADGYTF.

The chain is built from TRBV7-9 and TRBJ2-5, with D tentatively TRBD1 (5 bases). Germline CDR1 is SEHNR and CDR2 is FQNEAQ (reference sequence). This CDR3 is 13 amino acids long. V was shortened by 3 bases and J by 5 bases, with 10 bases between the two germline ends. The CDR3 region has the DNA TGTGCCAGCAGCTTTGGGGCCGTGGAGACCCAGTACTTC. Translated, it gives CASSFGAVETQYF.

There are a few counts of this clone. The rearrangement joins TRBV11-2 to TRBJ2-7; D remains ambiguous. This CDR3 region has 11 residues. The germline gives CDR1 SGHAT, CDR2 FQNNGV. Trimming stripped 4 bases from V and 3 bases from J, with 4 bases between. Here the CDR3 reads CASSSYYEQYF. In DNA, the CDR3 is TGTGCCAGCAGCTCGTACTACGAGCAGTACTTC. Looking up the rest from reference TRBV11-2 and TRBJ2-7 gives the full variable domain: EAGVAQSPRYKIIEKRQSVAFWCNPISGHATLYWYQQILGQGPKLLIQFQNNGVVDDSQLPKDRFSAERLKGVDSTLKIQPAKLEDSAVYLCASSSYYEQYFGPGTRLTVT.

The rearrangement joins TRBV28 to TRBJ2-1, with 8 bases that match TRBD2. This CDR3 has 15 residues. Germline CDR1 and CDR2: MDHEN and SYDVKM. J lost 7 bases, V lost 6 bases, and 11 bases had no gene match. The CDR3 nucleotides read TGTGCCAGCAGCCCGGGGGGGGCCGGTAAGAATGAGCAGTTCTTC. Its translation: CASSPGGAGKNEQFF. Full variable domain (rest looked up from reference TRBV28 and TRBJ2-1): DVKVTQSSRYLVKRTGEKVFLECVQDMDHENMFWYRQDPGLGLRLIYFSYDVKMKEKGDIPEGYSVSREKKERFSLILESASTNQTSMYLCASSPGGAGKNEQFFGPGTRLTVL.

The rearrangement links TRBV7-8 to TRBJ2-1, with D possibly TRBD1 on 5 matching bases. The CDR3 is 16 residues long. Germline lookup yields CDR1 SGHVS and CDR2 FQNEAQ. Trimming removed 1 base at V and 3 bases at J, with 13 bases between. This CDR3 is CASSLVEPGIYNEQFF. DNA for the CDR3: TGTGCCAGCAGCTTAGTCGAGCCAGGGATCTACAATGAGCAGTTCTTC.

The V call is TRBV10-2, the J call TRBJ1-5; possible D gene TRBD1, 5 bases. The germline V gene has CDR1 WSHSY and CDR2 SAAADI. The CDR3 totals 15 residues. V lost 8 bases and J lost 0, with 14 bases in between. In DNA, the CDR3 is TGCGCCAGCCGGGGTTTCGGGGGTAGCAATCAGCCCCAGCATTTT. It yields the protein CASRGFGGSNQPQHF.

The V gene is TRBV27, the J gene TRBJ1-6; no clear D. CDR1 is MNHEY and CDR2 is SMNVEV in the germline V gene (reference sequence). V dropped 5 bases and J dropped 3 bases, with 14 bases sitting between them. CDR3 length equals 16 residues. The CDR3 DNA sequence: TGTGCCAGCAGTCCCCTGGGTGAGGGCTATAATTCACCCCTCCACTTT. Amino acid sequence: CASSPLGEGYNSPLHF.

V is TRBV5-4 and J is TRBJ1-1, with D unclear. The CDR3 is 13 amino acids. V lost 4 bases, J lost 0 bases, and 7 bases lay in between. Germline assignment: CDR1 SGHNT and CDR2 YYREEE (reference sequence). In DNA form, the CDR3 reads TGTGCCAGCAGCGCGGGAGTGAACACTGAAGCTTTCTTT. It codes for CASSAGVNTEAFF. Full variable domain (outside the CDR3, taken from reference TRBV5-4 and TRBJ1-1): ETGVTQSPTHLIKTRGQQVTLRCSSQSGHNTVSWYQQALGQGPQFIFQYYREEENGRGNFPPRFSGLQFPNYSSELNVNALELDDSALYLCASSAGVNTEAFFGQGTRLTVV.

The rearrangement links TRBV7-2 to TRBJ1-1; D gene unclear. V was clipped by 2 bases and J by 7 bases, with 11 bases between them. Per germline, CDR1 SGHTA and CDR2 FQGNSA. The CDR3 sequence is 13 residues long. The CDR3 spells CASSLLWTIEAFF. In nucleotides, the CDR3 is TGTGCCAGCAGCTTACTTTGGACTATTGAAGCTTTCTTT.

This chain joins TRBV10-3 and TRBJ2-7; 10 nucleotides agree with TRBD1. In germline, CDR1 is ENHRY, CDR2 SYGVKD. The CDR3 length is 15 residues. The ends lost 2 bases at V and 5 bases at J; junction bases unmatched: 6. CDR3 in DNA: TGTGCCATCAGTGAGCCCGGGACAGGGGAAGACGAGCAGTACTTC. This gives the protein CAISEPGTGEDEQYF.

The rearrangement uses TRBV4-1 and TRBJ2-3; TRBD2 aligns across 9 bases. V was clipped by 0 bases and J by 3 bases; unmatched bases: 4. CDR1 is MGHRA, CDR2 YSYEKL, per germline. This CDR3 region has 16 residues. In nucleotides, the CDR3 is TGCGCCAGCAGCCAAGATCTAAGCGGGGGGACAGATACGCAGTATTTT. Translated, it gives CASSQDLSGGTDTQYF.

CDR3 DNA sequence: TGTGCCAGCTCACTGAAGGGACTAGCGGGGGAAGAGACCCAGTACTTC. It specifies CASSLKGLAGEETQYF. V usage is TRBV18 and J usage is TRBJ2-5; 14 bases are a match to TRBD2. The CDR3 loop spans 16 amino acids. The germline CDR1 and CDR2 sequences are KGHSH and LQKENI. V was clipped by 4 bases and J by 3 bases; unmatched bases: 4.

This chain links TRBV28 with TRBJ2-3; TRBD2 agrees at 14 bases. J lost 0 bases, V lost 4 bases, and 12 bases had no gene match. CDR1 is MDHEN, CDR2 SYDVKM, per germline. CDR3 length: 20 amino acids. The CDR3 DNA reads TGTGCCAGCAGTTACCCGGGACTAGCGGGAGTTAGGAGTAGCACAGATACGCAGTATTTT. It specifies CASSYPGLAGVRSSTDTQYF.

The chain is built from TRBV18 and TRBJ2-1; D call uncertain. Trimming pared 3 bases from V and 1 base from J, leaving 10 bases between. The germline V gene encodes CDR1 KGHSH and CDR2 LQKENI. This CDR3 is built from 15 residues. Written as DNA, the CDR3 is TGTGCCAGCTCACCGGAGTTGGGTTCCTACAATGAGCAGTTCTTC. Its protein product is CASSPELGSYNEQFF.

Regarding this clone: Within the sample, other DNA sequences also encode this same CDR3. The chain couples TRBV20-1 to TRBJ2-5; TRBD2 is a possible D gene (5 bases). Trimming shortened V by 2 bases and J by 5 bases, and 6 bases separated the two germline ends. The CDR3 has 11 residues. From germline, CDR1 is DFQATT and CDR2 SNEGSKA (reference sequence). The CDR3, as DNA: TGCAGTGCTAGACCGGGGGAGACCCAGTACTTC. It translates to CSARPGETQYF.

The chain links TRBV10-3 to TRBJ2-3; D remains unclear. This CDR3 spans 11 amino acids. Germline V gene lookup returns CDR1 ENHRY and CDR2 SYGVKD. The ends were cut back, 5 bases at V and 4 bases at J, with 4 bases in the middle. The CDR3 bases are TGTGCCATCAGTTCTTCAGATACGCAGTATTTT. This codes for CAISSSDTQYF.

The chain joins TRBV2 to TRBJ2-7; D is possibly TRBD1 (6 bases). The V gene's germline CDR1 is SNHLY and CDR2 FYNNEI. The ends were cut back, 8 bases at V and 5 bases at J, with 13 bases in the middle. The CDR3 covers 12 residues. The CDR3 DNA reads TGTGCCAGCCTGGACAGTCACGACGAGCAGTACTTC. It yields the protein CASLDSHDEQYF. Together with reference TRBV2 and TRBJ2-7, the CDR3 gives the full variable domain: EPEVTQTPSHQVTQMGQEVILRCVPISNHLYFYWYRQILGQKVEFLVSFYNNEISEKSEIFDDQFSVERPDGSNFTLKIRSTKLEDSAMYFCASLDSHDEQYFGPGTRLTVT.

The chain is built from TRBV27 and TRBJ1-5, with 7 nucleotides matching TRBD1. The germline V gene encodes CDR1 MNHEY and CDR2 SMNVEV (reference sequence). The CDR3 contains 16 residues. With V trimmed by 6 bases and J by 2 bases, 10 bases remained unmatched. CDR3 amino acids: CASRHRATGGNQPQHF. CDR3 nucleotide sequence: TGTGCCAGCAGGCATCGGGCCACAGGGGGCAATCAGCCCCAGCATTTT.

The chain combines TRBV10-3 with TRBJ2-7, with D possibly TRBD1 on 5 matching bases. V lost 2 bases and J 4 bases, leaving 15 bases between the germline ends. CDR3 length: 15 amino acids. Germline loops: CDR1 ENHRY, CDR2 SYGVKD. Written as DNA, the CDR3 is TGTGCCATCAGTGAGGCCGACAGTTCCCGGTACGAGCAGTACTTC. It yields the protein CAISEADSSRYEQYF.